A selection of T cell receptor beta chains follows, all from one sample in a study of T cell changes during pregnancy in multiple sclerosis. The data were produced by immunoSEQ multiplex PCR, yet TCRdb's version contains in-frame clones alone and is incomplete. The table records 26,000 or so clones, 92% of them present only once. The sample here was peripheral blood, taken in the first trimester of pregnancy. These receptors all stem from a female donor in good health, enrolled as a control in a pregnancy study. CDR3s include the opening cysteine and the closing phenylalanine or tryptophan. Fields, in order: V gene, J gene, CDR3 protein.

v_gene: TRBV12-5
j_gene: TRBJ1-1
CDR3aa: CASAPRVPNTEAFF

v_gene: TRBV7-2
j_gene: TRBJ2-3
CDR3aa: CASSLAGGRDTQYF

v_gene: TRBV6-4
j_gene: TRBJ1-6
CDR3aa: CASSVRGLGSPLHF

v_gene: TRBV5-8
j_gene: TRBJ2-7
CDR3aa: CASRYEAGEQYF

v_gene: TRBV2
j_gene: TRBJ2-7
CDR3aa: CASRRTGDEQYF

v_gene: TRBV5-6
j_gene: TRBJ2-3
CDR3aa: CASSLGRGAFTDTQYF

v_gene: TRBV5-1
j_gene: TRBJ2-7
CDR3aa: CASSLALDRADEQYF

v_gene: TRBV6-4
j_gene: TRBJ2-2
CDR3aa: CASSDEQGRHTGELFF

v_gene: TRBV19
j_gene: TRBJ2-1
CDR3aa: CASRLAEGPYNEQFF

v_gene: TRBV6-5
j_gene: TRBJ1-4
CDR3aa: CASSYSRGDDEKLFF

v_gene: TRBV6-4
j_gene: TRBJ2-7
CDR3aa: CASWGGTSVYEQYF

v_gene: TRBV5-1
j_gene: TRBJ1-2
CDR3aa: CASSQTGTGFDGYTF

v_gene: TRBV11-3
j_gene: TRBJ2-3
CDR3aa: CASSNLAGGTDTQYF

v_gene: TRBV7-9
j_gene: TRBJ2-2
CDR3aa: CASSSGISRGELFF

v_gene: TRBV4-2
j_gene: TRBJ2-3
CDR3aa: CASSFPVAGVQADTQYF

v_gene: TRBV18
j_gene: TRBJ2-1
CDR3aa: CASSPVTGVNEQFF

v_gene: TRBV9
j_gene: TRBJ1-1
CDR3aa: CASSVFDNVNTEAFF

v_gene: TRBV7-9
j_gene: TRBJ1-1
CDR3aa: CASSPRTGVQNTEAFF

v_gene: TRBV19
j_gene: TRBJ2-1
CDR3aa: CASSMWQADEQFF

v_gene: TRBV2
j_gene: TRBJ2-3
CDR3aa: CASSESSGGAKYF

v_gene: TRBV11-2
j_gene: TRBJ2-5
CDR3aa: CASSLDALIDQETQYF

v_gene: TRBV6-1
j_gene: TRBJ1-5
CDR3aa: CASSEALSRGQSNQPQHF

v_gene: TRBV5-4
j_gene: TRBJ1-1
CDR3aa: CASSLQGAHTEAFF

v_gene: TRBV7-2
j_gene: TRBJ1-1
CDR3aa: CASSLKAGGTEAFF

v_gene: TRBV19
j_gene: TRBJ2-6
CDR3aa: CASRARGAVSGANVLTF

v_gene: TRBV10-3
j_gene: TRBJ1-1
CDR3aa: CAIKPTGGTEAFF

v_gene: TRBV10-1
j_gene: TRBJ1-1
CDR3aa: CASSESTGTGMPWFF

v_gene: TRBV29-1
j_gene: TRBJ2-1
CDR3aa: CSVLPRGTVANEQFF

v_gene: TRBV15
j_gene: TRBJ1-2
CDR3aa: CATSRGDGYTF

v_gene: TRBV4-3
j_gene: TRBJ2-1
CDR3aa: CASSRIQGVGDDEQFF

v_gene: TRBV25-1
j_gene: TRBJ2-3
CDR3aa: CASSEPRRVQGADTQYF

v_gene: TRBV18
j_gene: TRBJ1-1
CDR3aa: CASSPPAGMMAFF

v_gene: TRBV10-3
j_gene: TRBJ2-3
CDR3aa: CATGLAGGRTDTQYF

v_gene: TRBV18
j_gene: TRBJ2-1
CDR3aa: CASSPEGLAGYNEQFF

v_gene: TRBV2
j_gene: TRBJ1-1
CDR3aa: CASSEGRAPRGTEAFF

v_gene: TRBV11-2
j_gene: TRBJ1-4
CDR3aa: CASSLRVLGAEKLFF

v_gene: TRBV27
j_gene: TRBJ2-5
CDR3aa: CASSFLAGGPGETQYF

v_gene: TRBV27
j_gene: TRBJ2-3
CDR3aa: CASSGLTDTQYF

v_gene: TRBV7-8
j_gene: TRBJ2-3
CDR3aa: CASSPGLAGRDTQYF

v_gene: TRBV6-1
j_gene: TRBJ1-5
CDR3aa: CASSGTGNQPQHF

v_gene: TRBV5-1
j_gene: TRBJ2-1
CDR3aa: CASSLDAGAGGSNEQFF

v_gene: TRBV27
j_gene: TRBJ2-3
CDR3aa: CASRGTRWTDTQYF

v_gene: TRBV9
j_gene: TRBJ1-4
CDR3aa: CASSVVNGLEKLFF

v_gene: TRBV6-1
j_gene: TRBJ1-3
CDR3aa: CASSRSGVGNTIYF

v_gene: TRBV29-1
j_gene: TRBJ2-3
CDR3aa: CSVERLRESTDTQYF

v_gene: TRBV30
j_gene: TRBJ2-7
CDR3aa: CAWRGEAGGPYEQYF

v_gene: TRBV11-2
j_gene: TRBJ2-7
CDR3aa: CASSSWAGATSYEQYF

v_gene: TRBV29-1
j_gene: TRBJ2-2
CDR3aa: CSDSDREILCTGELFF

v_gene: TRBV29-1
j_gene: TRBJ2-7
CDR3aa: CSVEGGYEQYF

v_gene: TRBV5-1
j_gene: TRBJ1-1
CDR3aa: CASSSDTKNTEAFF

v_gene: TRBV11-2
j_gene: TRBJ2-5
CDR3aa: CASSPGQAGFWETQYF

v_gene: TRBV5-4
j_gene: TRBJ1-1
CDR3aa: CASSPDIRTEAFF

v_gene: TRBV5-4
j_gene: TRBJ2-1
CDR3aa: CASSSTSGEQFF

v_gene: TRBV6-4
j_gene: TRBJ1-1
CDR3aa: CASSETEFSEAFF

v_gene: TRBV6-4
j_gene: TRBJ2-2
CDR3aa: CASSDGGDHAGELFF

v_gene: TRBV6-5
j_gene: TRBJ1-2
CDR3aa: CASSYSGGQHGYTF

v_gene: TRBV2
j_gene: TRBJ2-3
CDR3aa: CASRGSGGHTDTQYF